This TCR beta chain stems from a study of human T cells and chemical hapten exposure. Ten or more counts support this clonotype. Trimming at V came to 9 bases and at J to 1 base, leaving 9 bases not matched to a gene. Germline assignment: CDR1 ENHRY and CDR2 SYGVKD. This CDR3 has 15 residues. Documented time point: patch test 1, 2 weeks after DPC sensitization. The sample's treatment: therapeutic diphenylcyclopropenone sensitization with weekly scalp DPC. The study drew its donors from alopecia patients who were 18 to 70 years old and suitable for DPC. A single record per CDR3 protein comes from TCRdb applying MiXCR to the RACE reads. Of around 380,000 distinct CDR3 sequences listed, 4% to 5.5% are singletons.

The receptor was derived from a woman between 50 and 59 years old with alopecia areata. Some clones in this sample may be carry-over from other donors' samples. The sample in question was whole blood, obtained in connection with sensitization to the hapten diphenylcyclopropenone (DPC). V gene TRBV10-3 combines with J gene TRBJ1-5, with TRBD1 matching over 7 bases. DNA of the CDR3: TGTGCCATTCGACAGGGACTTGAGAGCAATCAGCCCCAGCATTTT. Residues: CAIRQGLESNQPQHF.